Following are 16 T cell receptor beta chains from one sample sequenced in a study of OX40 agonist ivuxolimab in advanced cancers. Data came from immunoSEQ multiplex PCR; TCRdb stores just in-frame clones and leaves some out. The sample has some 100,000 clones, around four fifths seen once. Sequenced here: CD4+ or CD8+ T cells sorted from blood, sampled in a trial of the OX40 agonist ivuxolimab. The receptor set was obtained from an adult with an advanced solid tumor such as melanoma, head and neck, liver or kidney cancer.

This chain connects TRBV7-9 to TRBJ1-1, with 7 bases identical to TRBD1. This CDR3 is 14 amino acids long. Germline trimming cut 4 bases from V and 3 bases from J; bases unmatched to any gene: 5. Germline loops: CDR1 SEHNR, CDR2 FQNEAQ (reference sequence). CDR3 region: CASSSQGMYTEAFF. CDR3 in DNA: TGTGCCAGCAGCTCACAGGGGATGTACACTGAAGCTTTCTTT. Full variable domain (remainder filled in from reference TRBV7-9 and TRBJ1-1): DTGVSQNPRHKITKRGQNVTFRCDPISEHNRLYWYRQTLGQGPEFLTYFQNEAQLEKSRLLSDRFSAERPKGSFSTLEIQRTEQGDSAMYLCASSSQGMYTEAFFGQGTRLTVV.

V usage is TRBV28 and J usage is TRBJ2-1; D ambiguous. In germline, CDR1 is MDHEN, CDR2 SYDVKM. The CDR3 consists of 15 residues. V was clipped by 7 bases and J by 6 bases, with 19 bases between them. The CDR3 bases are TGTGCCAGCATCCCTCGGTACAGTCCGGGCAATGAGCAGTTCTTC. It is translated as CASIPRYSPGNEQFF. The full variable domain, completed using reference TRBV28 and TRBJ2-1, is DVKVTQSSRYLVKRTGEKVFLECVQDMDHENMFWYRQDPGLGLRLIYFSYDVKMKEKGDIPEGYSVSREKKERFSLILESASTNQTSMYLCASIPRYSPGNEQFFGPGTRLTVL.

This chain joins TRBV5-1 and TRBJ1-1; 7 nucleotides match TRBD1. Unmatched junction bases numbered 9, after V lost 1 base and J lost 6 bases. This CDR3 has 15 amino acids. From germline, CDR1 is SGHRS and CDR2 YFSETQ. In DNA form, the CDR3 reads TGCGCCAGCAGCTTGTCGAGCCGAACAGGGGCTGAAGCTTTCTTT. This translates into CASSLSSRTGAEAFF.

The CDR3 reads CASSPLGTGGGTETQYF. CDR3 in DNA: TGTGCCAGCAGTCCTTTAGGGACAGGGGGAGGAACCGAGACCCAGTACTTC. The chain recombines TRBV28 with TRBJ2-5; TRBD1 aligns across 11 bases. This CDR3 is built from 17 residues. The germline gives CDR1 MDHEN, CDR2 SYDVKM. Trimming removed 5 bases from V and 5 bases from J; junction bases left unmatched: 13.

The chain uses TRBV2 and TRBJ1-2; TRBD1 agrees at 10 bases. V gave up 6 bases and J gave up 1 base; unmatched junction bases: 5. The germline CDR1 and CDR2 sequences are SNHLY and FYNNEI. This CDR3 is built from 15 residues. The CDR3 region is CASSQGTGVNYGYTF. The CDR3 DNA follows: TGTGCCAGCAGCCAGGGGACAGGGGTTAACTATGGCTACACCTTC.

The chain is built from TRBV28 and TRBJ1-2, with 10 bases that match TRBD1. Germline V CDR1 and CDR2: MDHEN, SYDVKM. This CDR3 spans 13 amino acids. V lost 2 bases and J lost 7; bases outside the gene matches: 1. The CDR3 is CASSLRTGGGYTF. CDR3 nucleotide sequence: TGTGCCAGCAGTTTAAGGACAGGGGGTGGCTACACCTTC.

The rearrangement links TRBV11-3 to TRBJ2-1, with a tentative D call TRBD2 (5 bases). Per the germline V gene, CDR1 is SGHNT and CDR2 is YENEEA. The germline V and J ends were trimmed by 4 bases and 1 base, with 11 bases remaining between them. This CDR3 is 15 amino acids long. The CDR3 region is CASSSGGSSYNEQFF. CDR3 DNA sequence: TGTGCCAGCAGCTCCGGCGGGTCTTCCTACAATGAGCAGTTCTTC.

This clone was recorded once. The CDR3 DNA is TGTGCCATTTTCCCCCAGGGGCGAACTGAAGCTTTCTTT. Residues: CAIFPQGRTEAFF. The V gene is TRBV6-6, the J gene TRBJ1-1, with a weak D call TRBD1 (6 bases). Trimming removed 10 bases from V and 5 bases from J, with 17 bases in between. Germline CDR1 is MNHNY and CDR2 is SVGAGI (reference sequence). This CDR3 comprises 13 residues.

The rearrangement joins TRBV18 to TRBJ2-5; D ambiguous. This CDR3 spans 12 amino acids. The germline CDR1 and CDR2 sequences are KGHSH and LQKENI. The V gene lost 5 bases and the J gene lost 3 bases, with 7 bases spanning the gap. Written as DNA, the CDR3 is TGTGCCAGCTCATCAAACAAAGAGACCCAGTACTTC. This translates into CASSSNKETQYF.

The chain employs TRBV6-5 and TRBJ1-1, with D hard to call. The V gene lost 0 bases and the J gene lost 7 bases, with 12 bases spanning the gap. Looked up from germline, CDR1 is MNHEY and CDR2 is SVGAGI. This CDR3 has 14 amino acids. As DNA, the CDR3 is TGTGCCAGCAGTTACTCGAACAGCGGATTTGAAGCTTTCTTT. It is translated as CASSYSNSGFEAFF.

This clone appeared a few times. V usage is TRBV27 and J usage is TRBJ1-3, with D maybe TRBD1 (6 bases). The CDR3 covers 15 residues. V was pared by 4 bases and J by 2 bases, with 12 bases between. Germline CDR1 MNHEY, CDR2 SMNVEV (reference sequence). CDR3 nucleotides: TGTGCCAGCAGTTCAGGGGTTACAACTGGAAACACCATATATTTT. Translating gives CASSSGVTTGNTIYF.

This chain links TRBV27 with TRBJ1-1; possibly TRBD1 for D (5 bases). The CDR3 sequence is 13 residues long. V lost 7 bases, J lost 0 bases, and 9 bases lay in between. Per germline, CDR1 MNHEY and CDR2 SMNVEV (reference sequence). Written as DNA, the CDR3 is TGTGCCAGCATGGGACGGATGAACACTGAAGCTTTCTTT. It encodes CASMGRMNTEAFF.

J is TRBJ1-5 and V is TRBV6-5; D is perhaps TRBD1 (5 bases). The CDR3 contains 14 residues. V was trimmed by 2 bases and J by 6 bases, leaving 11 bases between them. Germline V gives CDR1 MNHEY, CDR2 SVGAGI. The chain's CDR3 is CASSYGRDFQPQHF. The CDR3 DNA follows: TGTGCCAGCAGTTACGGCAGGGACTTTCAGCCCCAGCATTTT.

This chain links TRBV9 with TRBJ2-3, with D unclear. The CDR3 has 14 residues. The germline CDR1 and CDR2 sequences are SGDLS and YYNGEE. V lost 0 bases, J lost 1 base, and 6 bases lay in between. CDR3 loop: CASSVGWGTDTQYF. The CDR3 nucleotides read TGTGCCAGCAGCGTAGGGTGGGGCACAGATACGCAGTATTTT.

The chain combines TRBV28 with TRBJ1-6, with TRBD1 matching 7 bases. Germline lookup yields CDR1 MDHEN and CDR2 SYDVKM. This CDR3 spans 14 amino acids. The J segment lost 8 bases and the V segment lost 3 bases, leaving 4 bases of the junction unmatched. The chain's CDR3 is CASSLRQGYSPLHF. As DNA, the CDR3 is TGTGCCAGCAGTTTGAGACAGGGTTATTCACCCCTCCACTTT.

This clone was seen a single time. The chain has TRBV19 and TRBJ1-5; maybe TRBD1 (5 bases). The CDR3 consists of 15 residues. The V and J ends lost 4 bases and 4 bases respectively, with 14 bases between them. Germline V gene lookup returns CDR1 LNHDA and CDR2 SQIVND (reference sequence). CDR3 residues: CASSTPGRLNQPQHF. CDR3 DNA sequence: TGTGCCAGTAGTACCCCGGGACGGTTAAATCAGCCCCAGCATTTT.